These 13 T cell receptor beta chains originate from one sample sequenced in a study of cytomegalovirus exposure and HLA in healthy donors. 13 Jbeta primers and 60 Vbeta primers were used for the PCR. Clones were read by immunoSEQ multiplex PCR, and TCRdb kept only the in-frame ones, dropping some. Among about 140,000 clones listed, roughly 80% were seen once. The sample taken for sequencing was PBMCs. The source of these receptors is a boy under 10 years old in good health and CMV-seronegative.

The chain recombines TRBV7-2 with TRBJ2-5; 9 bases fit TRBD2. The germline gives CDR1 SGHTA, CDR2 FQGNSA. The CDR3 contains 15 residues. The V and J ends lost 3 bases and 5 bases, in that order; junction bases with no gene match: 7. CDR3 DNA: TGTGCCAGCAGCTTCGGGACTAGCAGGGGGGAGACCCAGTACTTC. It codes for CASSFGTSRGETQYF.

This chain joins TRBV11-2 and TRBJ1-4; no clear D gene. Trimming pared 1 base from V and 3 bases from J, leaving 9 bases between. CDR3 size: 15 residues. Germline V gives CDR1 SGHAT, CDR2 FQNNGV. The CDR3 coding sequence is TGTGCCAGCAGCTTAGGAGGGCCCTCTAATGAAAAACTGTTTTTT. Its protein is CASSLGGPSNEKLFF. Supplemented by reference TRBV11-2 and TRBJ1-4, the full variable domain reads EAGVAQSPRYKIIEKRQSVAFWCNPISGHATLYWYQQILGQGPKLLIQFQNNGVVDDSQLPKDRFSAERLKGVDSTLKIQPAKLEDSAVYLCASSLGGPSNEKLFFGSGTQLSVL.

V usage is TRBV6-1 and J usage is TRBJ2-3; 9 bases map to TRBD2. Germline V lookup: CDR1 MNHNS, CDR2 SASEGT. With V trimmed by 2 bases and J by 0 bases, 6 bases remained unmatched. The CDR3 contains 17 residues. The CDR3 reads CASSELAGPGSTDTQYF. CDR3 bases: TGTGCCAGCAGTGAACTAGCGGGACCAGGTAGCACAGATACGCAGTATTTT.

The chain carries TRBV11-3 and TRBJ2-5; 7 bases line up with TRBD2. Germline V gene lookup returns CDR1 SGHNT and CDR2 YENEEA. V lost 5 bases to trimming and J lost 5 bases; unmatched junction nucleotides: 14. This CDR3 spans 16 amino acids. The CDR3 loop reads CASSLLGEGPVETQYF. CDR3 in DNA: TGTGCCAGCAGCCTCCTGGGGGAGGGACCTGTCGAGACCCAGTACTTC.

This clone was seen only once. At one end the junction does not follow the germline gene, possibly because of a read error. V and J are TRBV15 and TRBJ2-3; a weak D match, TRBD1 (5 bases). Germline values: CDR1 LNHNV, CDR2 YYDKDF (reference sequence). The CDR3 is made up of 11 amino acids. The CDR3 protein is CATSRSGRGDF. CDR3 nucleotides: TGTGCCACCAGCAGGTCAGGAAGGGGTGACTTT.

The chain uses TRBV20-1 and TRBJ2-5; tentative D call: TRBD1 (6 bases). Germline V lookup: CDR1 DFQATT, CDR2 SNEGSKA (reference sequence). Trimming cost V 5 bases and J 4 bases, with 8 bases left between them. This CDR3 contains 11 residues. CDR3: CSAWTVETQYF. CDR3 nucleotides: TGCAGTGCTTGGACAGTAGAGACCCAGTACTTC.

The chain combines TRBV27 with TRBJ2-2, with TRBD2 matching over 11 bases. Germline CDR1 and CDR2: MNHEY and SMNVEV (reference sequence). V gave up 5 bases and J gave up 2 bases; unmatched junction bases: 10. This CDR3 has 18 residues. The CDR3: CASSPLNSGRANTGELFF. The CDR3 region has the DNA TGTGCCAGCAGTCCCTTGAATAGCGGGAGGGCTAACACCGGGGAGCTGTTTTTT.

This clone has only one observation. The V gene is TRBV9, the J gene TRBJ2-3, with TRBD2 identical over 9 bases. The V segment lost 0 bases and the J segment 6 bases; nucleotides outside the gene matches: 11. The CDR3 length is 17 residues. Per germline, CDR1 SGDLS and CDR2 YYNGEE. In DNA, the CDR3 is TGTGCCAGCAGCGTAGGGGCGGGAGGGACCCTAGGGGATACGCAGTATTTT. Translating gives CASSVGAGGTLGDTQYF.

Here the CDR3 DNA reads TGTGCCTGGAGCAGGAGGCCCTCCTACAATGAGCAGTTCTTC. Translation: CAWSRRPSYNEQFF. V is TRBV30 and J is TRBJ2-1; D is possibly TRBD2 (5 bases). This CDR3 region has 14 residues. From germline, CDR1 is GTSNPN and CDR2 SVGIG (reference sequence). V was clipped by 3 bases and J by 0 bases, with 9 bases between them.

The V gene is TRBV28, the J gene TRBJ2-2; possible D gene TRBD1, 7 bases. The CDR3 contains 14 residues. The germline gives CDR1 MDHEN, CDR2 SYDVKM. V was trimmed by 1 base and J by 6 bases, leaving 9 bases between them. CDR3 bases: TGTGCCAGCAGTTTATCAGGGGGGTCCGGGGAGCTGTTTTTT. Its protein product is CASSLSGGSGELFF.

This clone was recorded only once. V and J are TRBV28 and TRBJ1-2; possible D gene TRBD1, 6 bases. The CDR3 sequence is 13 residues long. V was pared by 5 bases and J by 8 bases, with 15 bases between. The germline CDR1 and CDR2 sequences are MDHEN and SYDVKM. CDR3 in amino acids: CASSPQGVRGYTF. The CDR3 DNA reads as TGTGCCAGCAGTCCACAGGGTGTTCGGGGCTACACCTTC.

The rearrangement joins TRBV19 to TRBJ2-2, with 8 positions matching TRBD2. The trim removed 6 bases at V and 4 bases at J, leaving 4 bases unmatched. The CDR3 runs 14 residues. Germline values: CDR1 LNHDA, CDR2 SQIVND (reference sequence). The CDR3 sequence is CASRIRGGTGELFF. CDR3 coding DNA: TGTGCCAGTAGGATCCGGGGGGGCACCGGGGAGCTGTTTTTT.

This rearrangement joins TRBV5-1 to TRBJ2-3, with D unclear. This CDR3 spans 12 amino acids. The V end was cut by 0 bases, the J end by 4 bases, with 3 bases between. Germline V gives CDR1 SGHRS, CDR2 YFSETQ. DNA of the CDR3: TGCGCCAGCAGCTTGGTATCAGATACGCAGTATTTT. As protein: CASSLVSDTQYF.